The table lists the clone carrying this TCR beta chain with a few counts. Primers used in a second PCR of about 7 to 12 cycles were a sample-barcoded 5' primer and a J-beta primer mix. Via MiXCR, TCRdb re-called the 5' RACE reads, giving one row per CDR3 protein. The sample holds some 1.5 million distinct CDR3 sequences, 25% to 30% seen once. The entry originates in a study of blood T cells in healthy people across ages. V trimming: 4 bases; J trimming: 2 bases; junction bases outside the gene matches: 10. The CDR3 contains 18 residues. Germline V gives CDR1 MNHEY, CDR2 SVGAGI. The rearrangement links TRBV6-5 to TRBJ2-1; 11 bases align to TRBD2. The sample was blood. This TCR was sampled from a woman in her 30s in good health. The CDR3 is CASSSRGEGLAAYNEQFF. The CDR3 nucleotides are TGTGCCAGCAGTTCCAGGGGCGAGGGACTAGCGGCCTACAATGAGCAGTTCTTC.